The rows below give T cell receptor beta chains drawn from one sample of a study of blood T cell repertoires in COVID-19. Generated by immunoSEQ multiplex PCR, the TCRdb table keeps only in-frame clones and is missing some. In the table there are under 500,000 clones, roughly 90% of which are singletons. The sequenced material came from peripheral blood. All receptors derive from a woman aged 30 to 39 with acute or convalescent COVID-19. CDR3s include the opening cysteine and the closing phenylalanine or tryptophan. The order of the fields is V gene, clone size, D gene, CDR3 length, J gene, CDR3 DNA, CDR3 protein. A D gene is named only where the DNA matches it firmly. The size entry is marked missing in some rows and otherwise reads once, few, many or a size class.

v_gene: TRBV5-6; abundance: NA; d_gene: NA; len: 13; j_gene: TRBJ2-1; CDR3nt: TGTGCCAGCAGCCCCTACCAGAGGGATGAGCAGTTCTTC; CDR3aa: CASSPYQRDEQFF
v_gene: TRBV6-5; abundance: NA; d_gene: NA; len: 11; j_gene: TRBJ2-7; CDR3nt: TGTGCCAGTACAGTCTCCTACGAGCAGTACTTC; CDR3aa: CASTVSYEQYF
v_gene: TRBV10-3; abundance: NA; d_gene: TRBD1; len: 12; j_gene: TRBJ1-2; CDR3nt: TGTGCCACCAAGGACAGGAACTATGGCTACACCTTC; CDR3aa: CATKDRNYGYTF
v_gene: TRBV2; abundance: NA; d_gene: TRBD1; len: 13; j_gene: TRBJ1-1; CDR3nt: TGTGCCAGCCTTGGACAGGGTTACACTGAAGCTTTCTTT; CDR3aa: CASLGQGYTEAFF
v_gene: TRBV19; abundance: NA; d_gene: TRBD2; len: 15; j_gene: TRBJ2-1; CDR3nt: TGTGCCAGTAGTATCGTAGCGGGGGCAGACAATGAGCAGTTCTTC; CDR3aa: CASSIVAGADNEQFF
v_gene: TRBV13; abundance: NA; d_gene: NA; len: 15; j_gene: TRBJ2-7; CDR3nt: TGTGCCAGCAGCCCCCCGACAGGCCTTTCCTACGAGCAGTACTTC; CDR3aa: CASSPPTGLSYEQYF
v_gene: TRBV24-1; abundance: NA; d_gene: TRBD2; len: 13; j_gene: TRBJ2-5; CDR3nt: TGTGCCACCGGGCGGGGGGGCCGGGAGACCCAGTACTTC; CDR3aa: CATGRGGRETQYF
v_gene: TRBV7-9; abundance: NA; d_gene: NA; len: 13; j_gene: TRBJ1-2; CDR3nt: TGTGCCAGCAGCTTAGAAGGGGGGGAAGGCTACACCTTC; CDR3aa: CASSLEGGEGYTF
v_gene: TRBV9; abundance: NA; d_gene: NA; len: 14; j_gene: TRBJ1-2; CDR3nt: TGTGCCAGCAGCGTAGGACAGGCCCCCGGTGGCTACACCTTC; CDR3aa: CASSVGQAPGGYTF
v_gene: TRBV18; abundance: NA; d_gene: NA; len: 14; j_gene: TRBJ2-7; CDR3nt: TGTGCCAGCTCACCCTCCGGGGGTACGGGCGAGCAGTACTTC; CDR3aa: CASSPSGGTGEQYF
v_gene: TRBV7-6; abundance: NA; d_gene: TRBD1; len: 16; j_gene: TRBJ1-4; CDR3nt: TGTGCCAGCAGCTTAGGTTCAGGGGGCTATCGTGAAAAACTGTTTTTT; CDR3aa: CASSLGSGGYREKLFF
v_gene: TRBV18; abundance: NA; d_gene: NA; len: 13; j_gene: TRBJ2-7; CDR3nt: TGTGCCAGCTCCCCCGAGGGGGTAGGCGAGCAGTACTTC; CDR3aa: CASSPEGVGEQYF
v_gene: TRBV14; abundance: NA; d_gene: TRBD1; len: 17; j_gene: TRBJ1-6; CDR3nt: TGTGCCAGCAGCCTTACCGGGACAGGCTCCTATAATTCACCCCTCCACTTT; CDR3aa: CASSLTGTGSYNSPLHF
v_gene: TRBV6-4; abundance: NA; d_gene: TRBD1; len: 15; j_gene: TRBJ2-5; CDR3nt: TGTGCCAGCAGTCTTTGGGACAGGGACTTAGAGACCCAGTACTTC; CDR3aa: CASSLWDRDLETQYF
v_gene: TRBV5-1; abundance: NA; d_gene: TRBD1; len: 14; j_gene: TRBJ2-1; CDR3nt: TGCGCCAGCAGCTGGGACAGGGCGAGAAGTGAGCAGTTCTTC; CDR3aa: CASSWDRARSEQFF
v_gene: TRBV19; abundance: NA; d_gene: TRBD1; len: 13; j_gene: TRBJ2-1; CDR3nt: TGTGCCAGTAGTATAGGACAGGGCAATGAGCAGTTCTTC; CDR3aa: CASSIGQGNEQFF
v_gene: TRBV7-2; abundance: NA; d_gene: NA; len: 13; j_gene: TRBJ1-4; CDR3nt: TGTGCCAGCAGCTTAGTAATTAATGAAAAACTGTTTTTT; CDR3aa: CASSLVINEKLFF
v_gene: TRBV12-3/TRBV12-4; abundance: NA; d_gene: NA; len: 11; j_gene: TRBJ2-3; CDR3nt: TGTGCCACCCGAAGGCGGGGAACGCAGTATTTT; CDR3aa: CATRRRGTQYF
v_gene: TRBV2; abundance: NA; d_gene: TRBD1; len: 16; j_gene: TRBJ2-5; CDR3nt: TGTGCCAGCAGTGACCCTGGACAGGGGGTTCCAGAGACCCAGTACTTC; CDR3aa: CASSDPGQGVPETQYF
v_gene: TRBV19; abundance: NA; d_gene: TRBD2; len: 15; j_gene: TRBJ2-7; CDR3nt: TGTGCCAGTAGTATTACGGGGGGGAACCTTGACGAGCAGTACTTC; CDR3aa: CASSITGGNLDEQYF
v_gene: TRBV5-4; abundance: NA; d_gene: TRBD2; len: 15; j_gene: TRBJ2-2; CDR3nt: TGTGCCAGCAGCGCTACTAGCGGCAACACCGGGGAGCTGTTTTTT; CDR3aa: CASSATSGNTGELFF
v_gene: TRBV6-5; abundance: NA; d_gene: NA; len: 13; j_gene: TRBJ2-2; CDR3nt: TGTGCCAGCAATCGTAGGGGAACCGGGGAGCTGTTTTTT; CDR3aa: CASNRRGTGELFF
v_gene: TRBV5-1; abundance: few; d_gene: TRBD1; len: 15; j_gene: TRBJ2-7; CDR3nt: TGCGCCAGCAGCGGGAGCCCGGGGACAGCCGACGAGCAGTACTTC; CDR3aa: CASSGSPGTADEQYF
v_gene: TRBV7-9; abundance: few; d_gene: NA; len: 13; j_gene: TRBJ2-2; CDR3nt: TGTGCCAGCAGCTCGAGCGTGGACGGGGAGCTGTTTTTT; CDR3aa: CASSSSVDGELFF
v_gene: TRBV19; abundance: NA; d_gene: NA; len: 13; j_gene: TRBJ2-7; CDR3nt: TGTGCCAGTGGGACTTTAGGGTCCTACGAGCAGTACTTC; CDR3aa: CASGTLGSYEQYF
v_gene: TRBV10-2; abundance: NA; d_gene: NA; len: 15; j_gene: TRBJ1-6; CDR3nt: TGCGCCAGCACCTCGTACCTCCAGGGTTTTTCACCCCTCCACTTT; CDR3aa: CASTSYLQGFSPLHF